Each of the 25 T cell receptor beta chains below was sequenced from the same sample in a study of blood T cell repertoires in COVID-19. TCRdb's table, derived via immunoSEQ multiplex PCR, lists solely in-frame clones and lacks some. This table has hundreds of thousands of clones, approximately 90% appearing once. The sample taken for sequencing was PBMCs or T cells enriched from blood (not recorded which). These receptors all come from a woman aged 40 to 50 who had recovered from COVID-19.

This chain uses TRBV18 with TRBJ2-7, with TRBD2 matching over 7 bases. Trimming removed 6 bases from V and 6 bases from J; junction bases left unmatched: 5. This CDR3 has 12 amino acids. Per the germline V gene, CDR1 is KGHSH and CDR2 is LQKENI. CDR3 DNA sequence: TGTGCCAGCTCCCTCGAGCGGGGCGAGCAGTACTTC. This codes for CASSLERGEQYF.

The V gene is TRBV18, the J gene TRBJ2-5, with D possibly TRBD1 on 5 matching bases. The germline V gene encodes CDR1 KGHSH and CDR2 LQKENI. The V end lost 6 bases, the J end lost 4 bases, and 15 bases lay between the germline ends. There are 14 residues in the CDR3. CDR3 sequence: CASSDLQGGETQYF. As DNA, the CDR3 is TGTGCCAGCTCCGATCTGCAGGGTGGAGAGACCCAGTACTTC.

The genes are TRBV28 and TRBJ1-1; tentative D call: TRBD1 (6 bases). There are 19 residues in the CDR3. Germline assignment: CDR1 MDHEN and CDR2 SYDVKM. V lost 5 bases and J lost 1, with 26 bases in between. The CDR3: CASSVLKWTPGHSNTEAFF. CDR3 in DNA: TGTGCCAGCAGTGTCTTGAAATGGACCCCGGGACACTCGAACACTGAAGCTTTCTTT.

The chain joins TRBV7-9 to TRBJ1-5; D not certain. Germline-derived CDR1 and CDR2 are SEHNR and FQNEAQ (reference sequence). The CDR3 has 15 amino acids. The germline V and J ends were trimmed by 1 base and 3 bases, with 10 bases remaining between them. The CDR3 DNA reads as TGTGCCAGCAGCTTAGACAGAGAGAACAATCAGCCCCAGCATTTT. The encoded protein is CASSLDRENNQPQHF.

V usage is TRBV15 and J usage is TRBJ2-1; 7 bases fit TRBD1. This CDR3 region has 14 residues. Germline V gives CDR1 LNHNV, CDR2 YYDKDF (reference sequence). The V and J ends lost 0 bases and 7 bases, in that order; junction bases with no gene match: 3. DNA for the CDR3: TGTGCCACCAGCAGAGAGGCACAGGGGAATGAGCAGTTCTTC. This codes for CATSREAQGNEQFF.

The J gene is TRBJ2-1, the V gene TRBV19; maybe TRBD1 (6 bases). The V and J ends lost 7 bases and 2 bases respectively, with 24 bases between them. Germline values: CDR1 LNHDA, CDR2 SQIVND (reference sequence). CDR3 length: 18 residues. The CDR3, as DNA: TGTGCCAGTAAACCAGGGGCCTTCACCCTCGGCCCCTACAATGAGCAGTTCTTC. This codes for CASKPGAFTLGPYNEQFF.

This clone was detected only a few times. As DNA, the CDR3 is TGTGCCAGCAGCTTGGGCGGTTACCTAGCGGGTCGAAGCTCCTACAATGAGCAGTTCTTC. Translation: CASSLGGYLAGRSSYNEQFF. This chain uses TRBV5-4 with TRBJ2-1; 8 bases map to TRBD2. CDR3 length: 20 amino acids. V was clipped by 0 bases and J by 0 bases; unmatched bases: 14. The V gene's germline CDR1 is SGHNT and CDR2 YYREEE (reference sequence).

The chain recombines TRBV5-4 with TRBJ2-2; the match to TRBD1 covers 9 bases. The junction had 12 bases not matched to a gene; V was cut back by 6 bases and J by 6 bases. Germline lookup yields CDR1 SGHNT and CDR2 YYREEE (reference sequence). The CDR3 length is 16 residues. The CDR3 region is CASTPRGQGFSGELFF. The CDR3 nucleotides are TGTGCCAGCACCCCTCGAGGACAGGGGTTTTCCGGGGAGCTGTTTTTT.

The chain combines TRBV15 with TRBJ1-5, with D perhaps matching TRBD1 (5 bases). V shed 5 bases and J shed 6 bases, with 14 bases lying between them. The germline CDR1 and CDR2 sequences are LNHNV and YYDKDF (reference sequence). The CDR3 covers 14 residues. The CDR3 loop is CATSPGGSRQPQHF. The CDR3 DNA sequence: TGTGCCACCAGCCCCGGGGGGAGTCGTCAGCCCCAGCATTTT.

CDR3 residues: CASSYSGTVSREQYF. CDR3 nucleotide sequence: TGTGCCAGCAGTTACTCAGGGACTGTTTCTCGTGAGCAGTACTTC. This chain connects TRBV6-2 or TRBV6-3 to TRBJ2-7; a weak D match, TRBD2 (6 bases). Germline CDR1 is MNHEY and CDR2 is SVGEGT. V lost 0 bases, J lost 7 bases, and 16 bases lay in between. The CDR3 loop spans 15 amino acids.

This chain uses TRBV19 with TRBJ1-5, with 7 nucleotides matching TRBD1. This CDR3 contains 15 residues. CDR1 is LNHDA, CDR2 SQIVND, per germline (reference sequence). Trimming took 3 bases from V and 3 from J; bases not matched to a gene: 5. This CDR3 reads CASSIPDRVNQPQHF. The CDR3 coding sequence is TGTGCCAGTAGTATCCCCGACAGGGTCAATCAGCCCCAGCATTTT.

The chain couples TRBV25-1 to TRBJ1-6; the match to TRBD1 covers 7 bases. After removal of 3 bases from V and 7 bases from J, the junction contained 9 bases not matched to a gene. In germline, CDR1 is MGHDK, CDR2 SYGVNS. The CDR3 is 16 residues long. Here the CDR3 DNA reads TGTGCCAGCAGTGATTATCGACAGGGTGGAAATTCACCCCTCCACTTT. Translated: CASSDYRQGGNSPLHF.

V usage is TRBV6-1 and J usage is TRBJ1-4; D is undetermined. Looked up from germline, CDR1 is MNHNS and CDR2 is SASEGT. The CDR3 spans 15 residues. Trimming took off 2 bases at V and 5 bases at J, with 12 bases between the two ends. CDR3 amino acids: CASSETGQNNEKLFF. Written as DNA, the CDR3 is TGTGCCAGCAGTGAAACTGGGCAGAACAATGAAAAACTGTTTTTT.

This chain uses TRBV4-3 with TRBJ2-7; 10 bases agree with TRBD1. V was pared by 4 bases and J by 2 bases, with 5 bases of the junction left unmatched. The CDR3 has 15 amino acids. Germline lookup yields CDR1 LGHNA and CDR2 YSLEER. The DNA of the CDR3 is TGCGCCAGCAGCCGGACTGGACAGGGGGCCTACGAGCAGTACTTC. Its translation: CASSRTGQGAYEQYF.

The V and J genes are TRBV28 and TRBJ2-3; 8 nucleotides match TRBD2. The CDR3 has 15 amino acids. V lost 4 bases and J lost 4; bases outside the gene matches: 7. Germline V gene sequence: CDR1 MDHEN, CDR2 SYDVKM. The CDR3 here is CASSWMREVSDTQYF. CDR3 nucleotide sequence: TGTGCCAGCAGTTGGATGCGGGAGGTCTCAGATACGCAGTATTTT.

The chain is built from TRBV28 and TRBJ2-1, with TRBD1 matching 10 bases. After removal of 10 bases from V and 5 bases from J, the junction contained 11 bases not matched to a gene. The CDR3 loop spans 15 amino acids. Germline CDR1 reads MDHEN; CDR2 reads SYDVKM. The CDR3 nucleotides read TGTGCCATTTCTGTCGGGACAGGGGTGGACAATGAGCAGTTCTTC. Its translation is CAISVGTGVDNEQFF.

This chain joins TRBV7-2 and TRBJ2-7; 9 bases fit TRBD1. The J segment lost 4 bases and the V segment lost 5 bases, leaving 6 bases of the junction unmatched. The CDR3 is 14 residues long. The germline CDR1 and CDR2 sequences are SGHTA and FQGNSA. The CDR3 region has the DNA TGTGCCAGCAGCGCAGACAGGGGGAGTTACGAGCAGTACTTC. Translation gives CASSADRGSYEQYF.

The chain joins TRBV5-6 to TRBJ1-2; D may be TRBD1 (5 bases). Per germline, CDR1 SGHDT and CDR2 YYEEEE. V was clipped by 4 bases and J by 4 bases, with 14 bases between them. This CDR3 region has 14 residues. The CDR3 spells CASSETGLPYGYTF. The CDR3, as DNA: TGTGCCAGCAGCGAGACGGGACTCCCCTATGGCTACACCTTC.

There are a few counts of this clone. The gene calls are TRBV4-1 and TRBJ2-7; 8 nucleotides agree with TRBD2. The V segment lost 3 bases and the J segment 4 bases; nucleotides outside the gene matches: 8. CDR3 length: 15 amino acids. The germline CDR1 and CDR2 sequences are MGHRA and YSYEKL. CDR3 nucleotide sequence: TGCGCCAGCAGCCAGACCCCGGGACTAGTTTACGAGCAGTACTTC. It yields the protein CASSQTPGLVYEQYF.

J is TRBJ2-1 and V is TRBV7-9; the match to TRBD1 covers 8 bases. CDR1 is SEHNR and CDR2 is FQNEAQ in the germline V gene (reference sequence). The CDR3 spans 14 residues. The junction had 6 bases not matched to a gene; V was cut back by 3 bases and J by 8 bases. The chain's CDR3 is CASSLGQVGYEQFF. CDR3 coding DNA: TGTGCCAGCAGCTTGGGACAGGTTGGTTATGAGCAGTTCTTC.

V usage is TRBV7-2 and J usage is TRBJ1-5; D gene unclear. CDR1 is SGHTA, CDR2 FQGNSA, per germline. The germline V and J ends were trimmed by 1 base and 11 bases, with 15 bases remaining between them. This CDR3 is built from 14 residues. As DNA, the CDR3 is TGTGCCAGCAGCTTAGGACGGAGTCGCCAGTCCCAGCATTTT. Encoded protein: CASSLGRSRQSQHF.

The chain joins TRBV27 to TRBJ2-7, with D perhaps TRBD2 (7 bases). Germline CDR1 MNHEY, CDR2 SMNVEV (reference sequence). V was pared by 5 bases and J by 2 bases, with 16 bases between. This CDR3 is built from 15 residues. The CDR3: CASSPAGAGTYEQYF. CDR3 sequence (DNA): TGTGCCAGCAGTCCTGCGGGGGCCGGGACCTACGAGCAGTACTTC.

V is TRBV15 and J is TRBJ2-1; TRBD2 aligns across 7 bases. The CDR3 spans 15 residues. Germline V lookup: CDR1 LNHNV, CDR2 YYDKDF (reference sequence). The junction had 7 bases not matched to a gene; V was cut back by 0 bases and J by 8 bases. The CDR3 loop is CATSRERTRIHEQFF. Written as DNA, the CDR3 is TGTGCCACCAGCAGAGAAAGGACTAGGATCCATGAGCAGTTCTTC.

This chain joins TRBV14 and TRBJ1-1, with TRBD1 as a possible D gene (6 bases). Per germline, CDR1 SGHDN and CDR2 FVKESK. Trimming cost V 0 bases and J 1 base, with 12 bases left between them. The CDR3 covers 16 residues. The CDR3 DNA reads TGTGCCAGCAGCCAAGATTGGGGACAAACGAACACTGAAGCTTTCTTT. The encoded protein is CASSQDWGQTNTEAFF.

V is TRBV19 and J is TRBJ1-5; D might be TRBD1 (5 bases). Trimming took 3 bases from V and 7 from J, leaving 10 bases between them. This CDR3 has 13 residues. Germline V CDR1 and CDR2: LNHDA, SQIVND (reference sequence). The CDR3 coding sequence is TGTGCCAGTAGTATCAGGGTTGGGCAGCCCCAGCATTTT. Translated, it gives CASSIRVGQPQHF.